This note documents a single TCR beta chain sequence. Its specificity is not known. The sample is drawn from a study of beta chain features in type 1 diabetes. The study, taken as a whole, reports: Here, the possible influence of HLA type (on TCRB rearrangement) remained unresolved. Cells that show high TCR expression could be over-represented by cDNA sequencing.

Stem cell-like memory, regulatory, central memory and naive CD4+ cells were sorted via CD45RO/CCR7/CD25/CD127/CD95/CD27. What was sequenced were expressed TCRB transcripts, since all of the isolated RNA had been reverse transcribed. About 3.57 million reads per sample were averaged for naive, central memory and regulatory samples. The assay was immunoSEQ multiplex PCR, and TCRdb's table has in-frame clones only and misses some. This sample yields 120,000 to 150,000 clones, of which about 10% are seen a single time; 1.3% belongs to the top ten. J gave up 4 bases and V 4 bases, and 0 bases lay outside the gene matches. The CDR3 consists of 13 residues. Germline CDR1 and CDR2: SGHTA and FQGNSA.

The origin of this receptor is a man aged 18 to 35 in good health. The source material was naive CD4+ T cells from blood. This chain uses TRBV7-2 with TRBJ2-5, with 10 bases matching TRBD1. CDR3 region: CASSWDRGETQYF. The DNA for the CDR3 is TGTGCCAGCAGCTGGGACAGGGGAGAGACCCAGTACTTC.